Listed below are T cell receptor beta chains from one sample, sequenced in a study of metastatic and nonmetastatic thyroid tumors. TCRdb re-analyzed the PCR reads using MiXCR. Here the sample spans about 32,000 clones, 25% being singletons. Sequencing was carried out using blood. These receptors came from a female donor with papillary thyroid cancer or a benign thyroid nodule (not recorded which). Some clones in this sample may be carry-over from other donors' samples. Both conserved end residues are part of each CDR3. The D gene is left open where the match is weak. Where a row states a size, it is once, few, many or the class of an expanded clone; other rows omit it.

j_call d_call v_call clone_size cdr3_aa cdr3_nt
TRBJ2-2 TRBD2 TRBV20-1 NA CSARKGLDNTGELFF TGCAGTGCTAGGAAGGGACTAGACAACACCGGGGAGCTGTTTTTT
TRBJ2-7 NA TRBV11-1 NA CASSLYLAYEQYF TGTGCCAGCAGCTTATATTTGGCCTACGAGCAGTACTTC
TRBJ2-6 NA TRBV7-6 NA CASSCPSGYSGANVLTF TGTGCCAGCAGCTGTCCGAGTGGCTACTCTGGGGCCAACGTCCTGACTTTC
TRBJ1-1 NA TRBV20-1 many CSATSPNTEAFF TGCAGTGCCACCAGTCCGAACACTGAAGCTTTCTTT
TRBJ2-1 TRBD1 TRBV6-1 NA CASRIWDRGRDDEQFF TGTGCCAGCAGGATTTGGGACAGGGGTCGTGACGATGAGCAGTTCTTC
TRBJ2-7 NA TRBV4-2 once CGSSPLAVGSYEQYF TGTGGCAGCAGCCCTTTAGCGGTGGGATCCTACGAGCAGTACTTC
TRBJ1-1 NA TRBV5-1 many CASSLVTGRPMNTEAFF TGCGCCAGCAGCTTGGTAACAGGGCGTCCGATGAACACTGAAGCTTTCTTT
TRBJ2-2 TRBD2 TRBV7-8 many CASSSRLAGVSGELFF TGTGCCAGCAGCTCCCGACTAGCGGGAGTGTCCGGGGAGCTGTTTTTT
TRBJ2-5 NA TRBV7-9 many CASTASGREETQYF TGTGCCAGCACCGCCTCGGGGCGGGAAGAGACCCAGTACTTC
TRBJ2-1 TRBD1 TRBV4-3 many CASSQVGTGFNEQFF TGCGCCAGCAGCCAAGTAGGGACAGGGTTCAATGAGCAGTTCTTC
TRBJ2-2 TRBD2 TRBV19 many CASSIRLAGGTTGELFF TGTGCCAGTAGTATCAGGCTAGCGGGAGGCACCACCGGGGAGCTGTTTTTT
TRBJ2-7 TRBD2 TRBV20-1 medium-sized CSARDLTSGGTYEQYF TGCAGTGCTAGAGATCTGACTAGCGGCGGAACCTACGAGCAGTACTTC
TRBJ1-6 NA TRBV6-5 few CASSYDGSSPLHF TGTGCCAGCAGTTACGATGGCTCATCACCCCTCCACTTT
TRBJ2-1 NA TRBV7-6 NA CASSTGRYNDQFF TGTGCCAGCAGCACGGGGCGGTACAATGATCAGTTCTTC
TRBJ2-7 NA TRBV3-1 many CASSQMTEQYF TGTGCCAGCAGCCAAATGACCGAGCAGTACTTC
TRBJ2-7 TRBD2 TRBV11-3 medium-sized CASSLTGTSLFEQYF TGTGCCAGCAGCCTGACCGGGACTAGCCTATTCGAGCAGTACTTC
TRBJ2-5 NA TRBV4-2 NA CASSQKDGDKENQYF TGTGCCAGCAGCCAAAAGGACGGGGATAAAGAGAACCAGTACTTC
TRBJ2-7 TRBD2 TRBV6-1 few CASSWTSGRAGEQYF TGTGCCAGCAGCTGGACTAGCGGGAGGGCCGGAGAGCAGTACTTC
TRBJ2-1 NA TRBV5-1 NA CASSPDWSSYKVQFF TGCGCCAGCAGCCCGGATTGGAGCTCCTACAAGGTGCAGTTCTTC
TRBJ2-5 TRBD2 TRBV5-1 many CASSLRGLAVQETQYF TGCGCCAGCAGCCTCCGAGGACTAGCGGTTCAAGAGACCCAGTACTTC
TRBJ2-6 NA TRBV3-1 NA CASSQGLRAKRANVLTF TGTGCCAGCAGCCAAGGCCTTAGGGCCAAACGGGCCAACGTCCTGACTTTC
TRBJ2-2 NA TRBV6-1 medium-sized CASSERPYFGELFF TGTGCCAGCAGTGAACGTCCATACTTCGGGGAGCTGTTTTTT
TRBJ1-5 TRBD1 TRBV7-2 many CASSMGQGAINQPQHF TGTGCCAGCAGCATGGGACAGGGGGCCATCAATCAGCCCCAGCATTTT
TRBJ1-4 TRBD1 TRBV30 many CAWSDLGQGNEKLFF TGTGCCTGGAGTGACCTGGGACAGGGTAATGAAAAACTGTTTTTT
TRBJ2-7 TRBD1 TRBV12-3/TRBV12-4 medium-sized CASSGTVREQYF TGTGCCAGCAGCGGGACAGTACGGGAGCAGTACTTC
TRBJ1-5 NA TRBV19 many CASSGGQPQHF TGTGCCAGTAGTGGGGGTCAGCCCCAGCATTTT
TRBJ1-5 NA TRBV4-1 many CASSQRDTRQPQHF TGCGCCAGCAGCCAGAGGGACACCCGTCAGCCCCAGCATTTT
TRBJ2-3 TRBD2 TRBV20-1 NA CSARGASGGTDTQYF TGCAGTGCTAGAGGGGCTAGCGGCGGCACAGATACGCAGTATTTT
TRBJ2-1 TRBD2 TRBV29-1 NA CSGLAGHEQFF TGCAGTGGACTAGCGGGACATGAGCAGTTCTTC
TRBJ2-7 NA TRBV5-1 many CASSLVGEDSNEQYF TGCGCCAGCAGCTTGGTGGGCGAAGACTCGAACGAGCAGTACTTC
TRBJ2-1 NA TRBV28 few CASSLKEKIILYNEQFF TGTGCCAGCAGTCTAAAGGAGAAAATAATTCTATACAATGAGCAGTTCTTC
TRBJ2-1 TRBD2 TRBV12-5 many CASGSPSGPRHNEQFF TGTGCTAGTGGTTCCCCTAGCGGGCCTAGACACAATGAGCAGTTCTTC
TRBJ1-5 NA TRBV19 many CAPPPAGF TGTGCCCCCCCCCCTGCGGGATTT
TRBJ1-2 NA TRBV28 NA CASSFEGRLYRYTF TGTGCCAGCAGTTTTGAGGGGAGGCTCTATCGCTACACCTTC
TRBJ1-2 NA TRBV6-5 many CASSYSFTGTGLGGYTF TGTGCCAGCAGTTACTCATTCACGGGTACAGGGTTGGGTGGCTACACCTTC
TRBJ1-3 NA TRBV5-1 many CASSLDLAGNTIYF TGCGCCAGCAGCTTGGATTTGGCTGGAAACACCATATATTTT
TRBJ2-3 NA TRBV5-1 NA CASSLAQGVTDTQYF TGCGCCAGCAGCTTGGCGCAGGGAGTCACAGATACGCAGTATTTT
TRBJ1-5 TRBD1 TRBV28 many CASMDRGLSQHF TGTGCCAGCATGGACAGGGGATTGTCCCAGCATTTT
TRBJ1-6 NA TRBV10-3 NA CAISEPSLKVNSPLHF TGTGCCATCAGTGAGCCATCCCTAAAGGTTAATTCACCCCTCCACTTT
TRBJ2-7 TRBD2 TRBV12-3/TRBV12-4 NA CASSLSSSGRPYEQYF TGTGCCAGCAGTTTATCGTCTAGCGGGAGACCCTACGAGCAGTACTTC
TRBJ2-3 TRBD1 TRBV11-2 NA CASRLTGVGTTDTQYF TGTGCCAGCAGGTTAACAGGGGTTGGAACCACAGATACGCAGTATTTT
TRBJ2-1 NA TRBV20-1 NA CSAREGDSSINEQFF TGCAGTGCTAGAGAAGGGGACTCCTCGATCAATGAGCAGTTCTTC
TRBJ1-2 NA TRBV28 NA CASSVRQGLPNYGYNF TGTGCCAGCAGTGTTCGGCAGGGGTTACCTAACTATGGCTACAACTTC
TRBJ2-1 TRBD2 TRBV7-6 NA CASSPVAGLVGTYEQFF TGTGCCAGCAGTCCCGTGGCCGGACTAGTTGGCACATATGAGCAGTTCTTC
TRBJ2-1 NA TRBV7-8 NA CASSLVPERRFF TGTGCCAGCAGCTTAGTGCCGGAGCGGAGATTCTTC
TRBJ1-1 NA TRBV18 NA CASSPPGAGTEAFF TGTGCCAGCTCACCACCGGGGGCGGGCACTGAAGCTTTCTTT
TRBJ1-5 NA TRBV5-1 many CASSLGDNQPQHF TGCGCCAGCAGCTTGGGCGATAATCAGCCCCAGCATTTT
TRBJ1-2 NA TRBV28 many CASSLQGAGYTF TGTGCCAGCAGTCTACAGGGTGCTGGCTACACCTTC
TRBJ1-2 TRBD1 TRBV11-2 NA CASSLDEGAGGYTF TGTGCCAGCAGCTTAGACGAGGGGGCAGGTGGCTACACCTTC
TRBJ2-3 NA TRBV11-3 many CASSLGGTQYF TGTGCCAGCAGCTTGGGGGGTACGCAGTATTTT
TRBJ2-5 TRBD2 TRBV10-1 many CASSESRWTSGGYQETQYF TGCGCCAGCAGTGAGTCGCGTTGGACTAGCGGAGGGTACCAAGAGACCCAGTACTTC